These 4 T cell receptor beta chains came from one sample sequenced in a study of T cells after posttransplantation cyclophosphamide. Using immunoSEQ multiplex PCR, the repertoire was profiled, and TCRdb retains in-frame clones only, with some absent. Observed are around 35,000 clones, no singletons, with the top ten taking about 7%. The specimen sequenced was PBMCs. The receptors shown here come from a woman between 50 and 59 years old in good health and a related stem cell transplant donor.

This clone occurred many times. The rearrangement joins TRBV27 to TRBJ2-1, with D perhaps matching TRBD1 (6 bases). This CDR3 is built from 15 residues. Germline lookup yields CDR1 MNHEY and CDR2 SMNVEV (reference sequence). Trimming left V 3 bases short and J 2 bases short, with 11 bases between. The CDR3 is CASSFRGYTYNEQFF. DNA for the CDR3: TGTGCCAGCAGTTTCAGGGGATACACCTACAATGAGCAGTTCTTC.

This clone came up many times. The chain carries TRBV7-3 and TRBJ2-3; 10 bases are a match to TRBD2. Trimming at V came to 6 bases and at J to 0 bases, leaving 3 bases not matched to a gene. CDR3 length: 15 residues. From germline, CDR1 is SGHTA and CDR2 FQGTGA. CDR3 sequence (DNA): TGTGCCAGCAGTCTTAGCGGGGGGAGCACAGATACGCAGTATTTT. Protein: CASSLSGGSTDTQYF.

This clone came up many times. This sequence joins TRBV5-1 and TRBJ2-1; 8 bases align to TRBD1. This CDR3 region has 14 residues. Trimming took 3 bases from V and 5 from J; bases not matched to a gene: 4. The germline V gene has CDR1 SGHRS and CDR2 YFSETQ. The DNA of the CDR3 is TGCGCCAGCAGCTCTCAGGGACAGGACAATGAGCAGTTCTTC. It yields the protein CASSSQGQDNEQFF. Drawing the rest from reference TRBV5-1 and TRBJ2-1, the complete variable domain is KAGVTQTPRYLIKTRGQQVTLSCSPISGHRSVSWYQQTPGQGLQFLFEYFSETQRNKGNFPGRFSGRQFSNSRSEMNVSTLELGDSALYLCASSSQGQDNEQFFGPGTRLTVL.

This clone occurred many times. CDR3 loop: CASSFEATGYTF. The CDR3 nucleotides are TGTGCCAGCAGCTTCGAAGCAACTGGCTACACCTTC. This chain uses TRBV7-9 with TRBJ1-2; D ambiguous. Germline CDR1 SEHNR, CDR2 FQNEAQ (reference sequence). This CDR3 contains 12 residues. V was trimmed by 3 bases and J by 7 bases, leaving 9 bases between them.